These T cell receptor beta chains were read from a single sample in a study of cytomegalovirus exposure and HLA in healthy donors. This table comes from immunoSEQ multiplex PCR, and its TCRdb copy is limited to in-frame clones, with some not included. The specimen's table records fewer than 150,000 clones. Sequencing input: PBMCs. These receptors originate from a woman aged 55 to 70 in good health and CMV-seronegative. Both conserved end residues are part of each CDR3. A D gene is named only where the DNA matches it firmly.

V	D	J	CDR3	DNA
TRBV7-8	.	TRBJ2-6	CASRPLSSGANVLTF	TGTGCCAGCAGGCCCCTAAGCTCTGGGGCCAACGTCCTGACTTTC
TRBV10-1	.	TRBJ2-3	CASSAGGTSTDTQYF	TGCGCCAGCAGTGCAGGCGGGACTAGCACAGATACGCAGTATTTT
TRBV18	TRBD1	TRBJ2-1	CASSDRGVGNEQFF	TGTGCCAGCTCAGACAGGGGGGTAGGCAATGAGCAGTTCTTC
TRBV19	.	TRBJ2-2	CASSQGTGELFF	TGTGCCAGTAGTCAGGGAACCGGGGAGCTGTTTTTT
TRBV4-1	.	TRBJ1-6	CASSQLSQVGYNSPLHF	TGCGCCAGCAGCCAACTATCACAGGTCGGGTATAATTCACCCCTCCACTTT
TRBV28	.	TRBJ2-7	CASSPHPVSGGPPRSSYEQYF	TGTGCCAGCAGTCCCCACCCAGTTTCGGGGGGCCCTCCAAGGAGCTCCTACGAGCAGTACTTC
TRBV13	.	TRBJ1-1	CASSATRVKEAFF	TGTGCCAGCAGCGCCACCAGGGTCAAAGAAGCTTTCTTT
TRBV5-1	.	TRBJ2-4	CASSLGQGNIQYF	TGCGCCAGCAGCTTGGGCCAGGGGAACATTCAGTACTTC
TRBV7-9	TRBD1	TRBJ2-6	CASSLGQGNSGANVLTF	TGTGCCAGCAGCTTGGGACAGGGGAACTCTGGGGCCAACGTCCTGACTTTC
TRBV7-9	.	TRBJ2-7	CASSFGEVSSEQYF	TGTGCCAGCAGTTTCGGAGAGGTCAGCAGCGAGCAGTACTTC
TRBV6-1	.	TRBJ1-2	CASSSNSNYGYTF	TGTGCCAGCAGCTCCAACTCGAACTATGGCTACACCTTC
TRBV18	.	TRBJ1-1	CASSIQTERSAEAFF	TGTGCCAGCTCAATACAGACAGAGAGAAGCGCTGAAGCTTTCTTT
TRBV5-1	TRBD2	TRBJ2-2	CASSFLRAGEFGGELFF	TGCGCCAGCAGCTTTTTAAGGGCGGGAGAGTTTGGCGGGGAGCTGTTTTTT
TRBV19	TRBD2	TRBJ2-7	CASSSRPSGSYEQYF	TGTGCCAGTAGTAGTCGTCCTAGCGGGAGCTACGAGCAGTACTTC
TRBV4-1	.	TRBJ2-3	CASSPSQVRTDTQYF	TGCGCCAGCAGTCCGAGTCAGGTGCGCACAGATACGCAGTATTTT
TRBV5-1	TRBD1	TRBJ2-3	CASSSGTGGTDTQYF	TGCGCCAGCAGCTCCGGGACAGGGGGCACAGATACGCAGTATTTT
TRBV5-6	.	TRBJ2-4	CASSLRVLAKNIQYF	TGTGCCAGCAGCTTGAGAGTTTTAGCCAAAAACATTCAGTACTTC
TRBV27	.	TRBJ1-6	CASSLSRPLNSPLHF	TGTGCCAGCAGTTTATCGCGGCCGTTAAATTCACCCCTCCACTTT
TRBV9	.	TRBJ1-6	CASSKGAFSPLHF	TGTGCCAGCAGCAAAGGAGCCTTCTCACCCCTCCACTTT
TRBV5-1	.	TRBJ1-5	CASSLGGFQPQHF	TGCGCCAGCAGCTTGGGAGGTTTTCAGCCCCAGCATTTT
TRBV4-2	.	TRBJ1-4	CASSQADLGSPKLFF	TGTGCCAGCAGCCAAGCAGATTTGGGTAGCCCCAAACTGTTTTTT
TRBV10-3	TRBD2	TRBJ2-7	CAISAGRGGDSYEQYF	TGTGCCATCAGTGCTGGGCGGGGGGGCGACTCCTACGAGCAGTACTTC
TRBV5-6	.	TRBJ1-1	CASSFSPGNTEAFF	TGTGCCAGCAGCTTCTCACCGGGGAACACTGAAGCTTTCTTT
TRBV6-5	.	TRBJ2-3	CASSYSLGTGTDTQYF	TGTGCCAGCAGTTACTCGTTGGGCACGGGCACAGATACGCAGTATTTT
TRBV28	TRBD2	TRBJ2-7	CASSTSSGATEQYF	TGTGCCAGCAGCACCTCTAGCGGAGCTACCGAGCAGTACTTC
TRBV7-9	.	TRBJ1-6	CASSLGQAGASPLHF	TGTGCCAGCAGCTTAGGGCAGGCAGGGGCCTCACCCCTCCACTTT
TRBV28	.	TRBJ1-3	CASSLLFFGGSGNTIYF	TGTGCCAGCAGTTTGTTGTTCTTCGGTGGCTCTGGAAACACCATATATTTT
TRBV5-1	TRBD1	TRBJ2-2	CASSFGQGSTGELFF	TGCGCCAGCAGCTTCGGACAGGGAAGCACCGGGGAGCTGTTTTTT
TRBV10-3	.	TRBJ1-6	CAINGDIGLTLHF	TGTGCCATCAACGGTGACATTGGGTTAACCCTCCACTTT
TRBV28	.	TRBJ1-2	CATWTDYGYTF	TGTGCCACCTGGACAGACTATGGCTACACCTTC
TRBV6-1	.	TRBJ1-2	CASSEGGHGYIF	TGTGCCAGCAGTGAAGGGGGCCATGGCTACATCTTC
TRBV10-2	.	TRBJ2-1	CASSDLIQAIFNEQFF	TGCGCCAGCAGTGACCTTATCCAGGCAATCTTCAATGAGCAGTTCTTC
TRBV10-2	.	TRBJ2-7	CASSESTDYEQYF	TGCGCCAGCAGTGAGTCGACTGATTACGAGCAGTACTTC
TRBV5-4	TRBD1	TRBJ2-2	CASSLAQGATGELFF	TGTGCCAGCAGCTTGGCCCAGGGGGCCACCGGGGAGCTGTTTTTT
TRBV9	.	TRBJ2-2	CASSVEGGHFTGELFF	TGTGCCAGCAGCGTAGAAGGGGGACACTTCACCGGGGAGCTGTTTTTT
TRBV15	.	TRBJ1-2	CATSINRDTSYGYTF	TGTGCCACCAGCATAAACCGGGACACCTCCTATGGCTACACCTTC
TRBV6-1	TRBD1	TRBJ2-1	CASSTTGFNEQFF	TGTGCCAGCAGTACGACAGGGTTCAATGAGCAGTTCTTC
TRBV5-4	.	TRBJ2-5	CASSSSLYQETQYF	TGTGCCAGCAGCTCGTCTCTGTACCAAGAGACCCAGTACTTC
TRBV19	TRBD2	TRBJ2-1	CASSNPGLAGHYNEQFF	TGTGCCAGTAGTAATCCGGGACTAGCGGGGCATTACAATGAGCAGTTCTTC
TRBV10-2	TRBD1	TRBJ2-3	CASRKGQSTDTQYF	TGCGCCAGCAGGAAGGGACAGAGCACAGATACGCAGTATTTT
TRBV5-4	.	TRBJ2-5	CASSLAVGEMVETQYF	TGTGCCAGCAGCTTGGCCGTTGGAGAAATGGTAGAGACCCAGTACTTC